A selection of T cell receptor beta chains follows, all from one sample in a study of blood T cell repertoires in COVID-19. The protocol was immunoSEQ multiplex PCR, while the TCRdb copy is restricted to in-frame clones and leaves out a portion. The sample shows 140,000 to 150,000 clones, around four fifths of them seen only once. The material sequenced was peripheral blood. The receptors come from a woman aged 40 to 55 with active or convalescent COVID-19. Each CDR3 is given with its conserved first and last residue. A D gene is named only where the DNA matches it firmly. Only some rows state a clone size, as once, few, many or a class for expanded clones.

>TRBV25-1|.|TRBJ2-3|14|.
CASSEQGGYDTQYF
TGTGCCAGCAGTGAGCAGGGGGGATACGATACGCAGTATTTT
>TRBV27|.|TRBJ1-5|14|TRBD1
CASSADRRDQPQHF
TGTGCCAGCAGTGCGGACAGGAGGGATCAGCCCCAGCATTTT
>TRBV5-1|.|TRBJ2-3|19|TRBD1
CASSLAFFFGTDNTDTQYF
TGCGCCAGCAGCTTGGCCTTTTTCTTTGGGACAGATAACACAGATACGCAGTATTTT
>TRBV19|.|TRBJ2-1|14|.
CASSISSANNEQFF
TGTGCCAGTAGTATTAGTTCAGCGAACAATGAGCAGTTCTTC
>TRBV18|.|TRBJ2-2|17|TRBD2
CASSPPGTSGDTGELFF
TGTGCCAGCTCACCGCCTGGGACTAGCGGGGACACCGGGGAGCTGTTTTTT
>TRBV10-2|few|TRBJ1-1|11|.
CASRDTRGAFF
TGCGCCAGCCGGGACACCAGGGGAGCTTTCTTT
>TRBV19|.|TRBJ1-2|14|.
CASRQRRAQNGYTF
TGTGCCAGTAGGCAACGGAGGGCTCAGAATGGCTACACCTTC
>TRBV18|.|TRBJ1-2|15|.
CASSRQSGADYGYTF
TGTGCCAGCTCTCGGCAGAGTGGGGCGGACTATGGCTACACCTTC
>TRBV10-3|.|TRBJ2-2|13|.
CAISARSTGELFF
TGTGCCATCAGTGCCCGGAGCACCGGGGAGCTGTTTTTT
>TRBV29-1|.|TRBJ1-1|13|.
CSVSGQMEGEAFF
TGCAGCGTTTCGGGGCAGATGGAGGGTGAAGCTTTCTTT
>TRBV30|.|TRBJ1-1|12|.
CAWSRGTGEAFF
TGTGCCTGGAGTCGCGGGACGGGTGAAGCTTTCTTT
>TRBV6-5|once|TRBJ1-1|15|.
CASSYSLRGNTEAFF
TGTGCCAGCAGTTACTCGCTCAGGGGGAACACTGAAGCTTTCTTT
>TRBV7-8|once|TRBJ1-2|14|.
CASSPIGKRYGYTF
TGTGCCAGCAGCCCTATCGGGAAGAGGTATGGCTACACCTTC
>TRBV5-4|.|TRBJ2-7|15|.
CASSTRLAGPYEQYF
TGTGCCAGCAGCACCCGACTGGCGGGGCCGTACGAGCAGTACTTC
>TRBV2|.|TRBJ1-5|14|TRBD1
CASSGTGAAQPQHF
TGTGCCAGCAGCGGGACAGGGGCGGCTCAGCCCCAGCATTTT
>TRBV11-2|.|TRBJ2-2|12|.
CASSFGGRELFF
TGTGCCAGCAGCTTTGGAGGCAGGGAGCTGTTTTTT
>TRBV2|.|TRBJ1-5|14|.
CASSEHWERQPQHF
TGTGCCAGCAGTGAACACTGGGAGAGGCAGCCCCAGCATTTT
>TRBV7-2|.|TRBJ2-1|15|TRBD2
CASSLALAGVNEQFF
TGTGCCAGCAGCTTAGCACTAGCGGGAGTCAATGAGCAGTTCTTC
>TRBV19|.|TRBJ2-3|15|TRBD2
CASRTAPGLTDTQYF
TGTGCCAGTAGGACGGCACCGGGACTAACAGATACGCAGTATTTT
>TRBV11-2|.|TRBJ2-5|12|TRBD2
CASAVGGTAQYF
TGTGCCAGCGCCGTCGGGGGGACGGCCCAGTACTTC
>TRBV28|.|TRBJ1-2|13|.
CASKSSGLYGYTF
TGTGCCAGCAAGTCGTCAGGGCTCTATGGCTACACCTTC
>TRBV7-2|.|TRBJ2-1|12|TRBD2
CASSLWGGEQFF
TGTGCCAGCAGCTTATGGGGGGGTGAGCAGTTCTTC
>TRBV6-5|.|TRBJ1-2|15|.
CASSYGVAYLYGYTF
TGTGCCAGCAGTTACGGAGTCGCATACCTCTATGGCTACACCTTC
>TRBV18|.|TRBJ2-2|15|TRBD1
CASSQRTGDTGELFF
TGTGCCAGCTCACAAAGGACAGGGGACACCGGGGAGCTGTTTTTT
>TRBV28|.|TRBJ1-6|16|TRBD1
CASGSQGARPNSPLHF
TGTGCCAGCGGATCACAGGGGGCGCGCCCAAATTCACCCCTCCACTTT
>TRBV5-1|.|TRBJ2-1|14|TRBD1
CASSLGQGANEQFF
TGCGCCAGCAGCTTGGGGCAGGGGGCCAATGAGCAGTTCTTC
>TRBV5-6|.|TRBJ1-2|11|.
CASSSGVGYTF
TGTGCCAGCAGCTCAGGGGTCGGCTACACCTTC
>TRBV28|once|TRBJ2-7|16|.
CASSFYLSDSSYEQYF
TGTGCCAGCAGTTTTTACTTGAGCGACAGTTCCTACGAGCAGTACTTC
>TRBV10-1|.|TRBJ1-5|14|TRBD1
CASSETKGGQPQHF
TGCGCCAGCAGTGAAACGAAAGGGGGCCAGCCCCAGCATTTT
>TRBV5-1|few|TRBJ2-5|17|TRBD2
CASSLFGLADYQETQYF
TGCGCCAGCAGCTTGTTCGGACTAGCGGATTATCAAGAGACCCAGTACTTC
>TRBV6-5|.|TRBJ2-7|14|.
CASSYRGTTYEQYF
TGTGCCAGCAGTTACAGGGGTACCACCTACGAGCAGTACTTC
>TRBV5-1|.|TRBJ1-2|12|.
CASSWGDYGYTF
TGCGCCAGCAGCTGGGGAGACTATGGCTACACCTTC
>TRBV11-3|.|TRBJ2-1|14|.
CASSFEGGHNEQFF
TGTGCCAGCAGCTTCGAGGGGGGGCACAATGAGCAGTTCTTC
>TRBV5-1|.|TRBJ1-6|15|TRBD1
CASSLGTGGNSPLHF
TGCGCCAGCAGCTTGGGAACAGGGGGGAATTCACCCCTCCACTTT
>TRBV5-5|few|TRBJ1-4|16|TRBD1
CASSLDIQGAREKLFF
TGTGCCAGCAGCCTGGACATACAGGGGGCGAGGGAAAAACTGTTTTTT
>TRBV7-9|.|TRBJ1-2|16|.
CASSFGGRGAGRGYTF
TGTGCCAGCAGCTTCGGCGGGCGGGGGGCAGGTCGCGGCTACACCTTC
>TRBV29-1|.|TRBJ2-7|11|TRBD1
CSVGTGGEQYF
TGCAGCGTCGGGACAGGTGGCGAGCAGTACTTC
>TRBV29-1|.|TRBJ2-1|15|TRBD1
CSLQERTGGLDEQFF
TGCAGCCTTCAGGAACGGACAGGGGGCCTAGATGAGCAGTTCTTC
>TRBV27|.|TRBJ2-2|16|TRBD1
CASRRQGARVTGELFF
TGTGCCAGCAGGAGACAGGGGGCGCGTGTCACCGGGGAGCTGTTTTTT
>TRBV28|.|TRBJ1-1|14|.
CASSSGQRNTEAFF
TGTGCCAGCAGTTCCGGACAGAGAAACACTGAAGCTTTCTTT
>TRBV10-3|.|TRBJ1-1|14|.
CAISDGGGSTEAFF
TGTGCCATCAGCGATGGGGGAGGGAGCACTGAAGCTTTCTTT
>TRBV30|.|TRBJ1-1|11|.
CAWRRGFEAFF
TGTGCCTGGAGGAGAGGGTTTGAAGCTTTCTTT
>TRBV30|.|TRBJ1-1|15|.
CAWRVAGTMITEAFF
TGTGCCTGGAGGGTGGCAGGGACAATGATTACTGAAGCTTTCTTT
>TRBV7-9|.|TRBJ2-1|18|TRBD1
CASSFPTSGTGWGDEQFF
TGTGCCAGCAGCTTCCCTACGTCCGGGACAGGGTGGGGAGATGAGCAGTTCTTC
>TRBV12-3/TRBV12-4|.|TRBJ2-6|13|.
CANTQPGANVLTF
TGTGCCAACACCCAACCTGGGGCCAACGTCCTGACTTTC
>TRBV5-4|.|TRBJ1-2|13|TRBD1
CASSSGQGTGYTF
TGTGCCAGCAGCTCCGGACAGGGTACCGGCTACACCTTC
>TRBV10-3|.|TRBJ2-4|13|.
CAISSSKGGIQYF
TGTGCCATCAGCTCCTCGAAGGGCGGGATTCAGTACTTC
>TRBV5-4|.|TRBJ2-3|16|TRBD1
CASSHPGQGPADTQYF
TGTGCCAGCAGCCACCCGGGACAGGGTCCTGCAGATACGCAGTATTTT
>TRBV3-1/TRBV3-2|once|TRBJ2-7|14|.
CASSHNRVSYEQYF
TGTGCCAGCAGCCATAACAGGGTTTCCTACGAGCAGTACTTC
>TRBV5-1|.|TRBJ1-2|16|TRBD1
CASSPLEGQGARGYTF
TGCGCCAGCAGCCCTCTAGAAGGACAGGGGGCAAGGGGCTACACCTTC
>TRBV6-5|few|TRBJ1-4|14|.
CAVPGSPTNEKLFF
TGTGCAGTCCCGGGTAGTCCCACTAATGAAAAACTGTTTTTT
>TRBV7-9|.|TRBJ2-3|17|TRBD1
CASPLPGQGFGTDTQYF
TGTGCCAGCCCGCTACCGGGACAGGGTTTTGGCACAGATACGCAGTATTTT
>TRBV6-5|.|TRBJ1-2|14|.
CASSYQGIDYGYTF
TGTGCCAGCAGTTACCAGGGGATCGACTATGGCTACACCTTC
>TRBV11-2|.|TRBJ2-1|19|TRBD2
CASSLRQGTSGGMSNEQFF
TGTGCCAGCAGCTTAAGGCAGGGGACTAGCGGGGGGATGTCCAATGAGCAGTTCTTC